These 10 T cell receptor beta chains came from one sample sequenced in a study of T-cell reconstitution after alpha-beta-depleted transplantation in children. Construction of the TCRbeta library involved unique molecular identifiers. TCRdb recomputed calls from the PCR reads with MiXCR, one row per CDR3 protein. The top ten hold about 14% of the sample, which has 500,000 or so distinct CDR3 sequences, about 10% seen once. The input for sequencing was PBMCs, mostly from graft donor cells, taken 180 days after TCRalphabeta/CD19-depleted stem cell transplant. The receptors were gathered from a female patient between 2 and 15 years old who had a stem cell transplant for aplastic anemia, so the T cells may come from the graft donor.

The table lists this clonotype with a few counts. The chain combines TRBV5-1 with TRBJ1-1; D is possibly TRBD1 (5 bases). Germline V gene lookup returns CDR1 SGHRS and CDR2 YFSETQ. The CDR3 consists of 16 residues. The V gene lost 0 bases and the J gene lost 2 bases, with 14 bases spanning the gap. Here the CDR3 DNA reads TGCGCCAGCAGCTTGGAGTCGGGACTATTTAACACTGAAGCTTTCTTT. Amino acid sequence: CASSLESGLFNTEAFF. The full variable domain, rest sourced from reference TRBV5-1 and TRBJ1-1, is KAGVTQTPRYLIKTRGQQVTLSCSPISGHRSVSWYQQTPGQGLQFLFEYFSETQRNKGNFPGRFSGRQFSNSRSEMNVSTLELGDSALYLCASSLESGLFNTEAFFGQGTRLTVV.

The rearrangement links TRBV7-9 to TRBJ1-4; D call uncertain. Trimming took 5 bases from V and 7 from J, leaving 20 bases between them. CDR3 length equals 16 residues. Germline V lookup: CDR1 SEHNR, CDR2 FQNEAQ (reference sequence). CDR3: CASSERGPRLGEKLFF. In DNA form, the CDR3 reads TGTGCCAGCAGCGAGCGAGGCCCTCGGCTCGGTGAAAAACTGTTTTTT.

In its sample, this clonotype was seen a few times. This chain's CDR3 is CASRRWDRYTDTQYF. CDR3 DNA: TGTGCCAGCAGACGTTGGGACAGATACACAGATACGCAGTATTTT. The V call is TRBV6-2 or TRBV6-3, the J call TRBJ2-3, with 7 bases aligning to TRBD1. Germline V lookup: CDR1 MNHEY, CDR2 SVGEGT. The V gene end was trimmed by 6 bases and the J gene end by 2 bases; junction bases not matched to a gene: 8. The CDR3 is 15 residues long.

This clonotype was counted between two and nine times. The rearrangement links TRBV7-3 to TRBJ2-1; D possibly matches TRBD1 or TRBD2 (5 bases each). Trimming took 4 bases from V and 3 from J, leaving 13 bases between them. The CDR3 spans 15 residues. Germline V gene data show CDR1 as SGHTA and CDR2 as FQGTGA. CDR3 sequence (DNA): TGTGCCAGCAGCTCCTCCGGGACGGACTACAATGAGCAGTTCTTC. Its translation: CASSSSGTDYNEQFF. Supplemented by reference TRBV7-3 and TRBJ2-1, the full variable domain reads GAGVSQTPSNKVTEKGKYVELRCDPISGHTALYWYRQSLGQGPEFLIYFQGTGAADDSGLPNDRFFAVRPEGSVSTLKIQRTERGDSAVYLCASSSSGTDYNEQFFGPGTRLTVL.

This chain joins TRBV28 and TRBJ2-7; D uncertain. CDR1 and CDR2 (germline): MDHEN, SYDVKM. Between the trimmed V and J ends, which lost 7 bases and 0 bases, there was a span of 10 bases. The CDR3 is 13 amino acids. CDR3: CASMETTSYEQYF. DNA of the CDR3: TGTGCCAGCATGGAGACCACCTCCTACGAGCAGTACTTC.

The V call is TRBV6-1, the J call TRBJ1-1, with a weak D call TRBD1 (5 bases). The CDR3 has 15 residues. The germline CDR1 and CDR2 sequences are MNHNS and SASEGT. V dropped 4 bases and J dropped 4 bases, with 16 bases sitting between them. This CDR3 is CASSAQFDSGTEAFF. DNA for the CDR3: TGTGCCAGCAGTGCCCAATTTGACAGCGGCACTGAAGCTTTCTTT.

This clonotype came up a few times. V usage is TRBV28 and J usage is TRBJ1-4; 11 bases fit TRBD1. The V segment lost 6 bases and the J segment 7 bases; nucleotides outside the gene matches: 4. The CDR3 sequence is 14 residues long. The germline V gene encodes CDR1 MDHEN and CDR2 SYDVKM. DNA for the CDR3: TGTGCCAGCAGCTGGACAGGGGGCAGTGAAAAACTGTTTTTT. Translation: CASSWTGGSEKLFF.

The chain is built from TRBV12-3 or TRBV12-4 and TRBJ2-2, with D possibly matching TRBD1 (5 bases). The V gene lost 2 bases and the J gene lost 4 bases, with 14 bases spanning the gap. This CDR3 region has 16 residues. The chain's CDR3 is CASSLMPQGTTGELFF. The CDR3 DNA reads TGTGCCAGCAGTTTAATGCCCCAGGGAACCACCGGGGAGCTGTTTTTT.

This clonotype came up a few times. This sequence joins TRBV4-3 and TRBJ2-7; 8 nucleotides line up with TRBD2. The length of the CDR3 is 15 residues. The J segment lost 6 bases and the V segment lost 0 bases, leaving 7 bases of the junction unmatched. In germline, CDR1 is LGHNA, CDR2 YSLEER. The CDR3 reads CASSQEQRERSEQYF. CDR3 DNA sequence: TGCGCCAGCAGCCAAGAGCAGCGGGAGAGATCCGAGCAGTACTTC.

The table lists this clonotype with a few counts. This chain's CDR3 is CASSQGTVLGYEQYF. CDR3 coding DNA: TGTGCCAGCAGCCAAGGGACAGTCCTCGGCTACGAGCAGTACTTC. The V and J genes are TRBV3-1 and TRBJ2-7; tentative D call: TRBD1 (6 bases). Looked up from germline, CDR1 is LGHDT and CDR2 is YNNKEL (reference sequence). This CDR3 comprises 15 residues. Between the trimmed V and J ends, which lost 1 base and 3 bases, there was a span of 13 bases.